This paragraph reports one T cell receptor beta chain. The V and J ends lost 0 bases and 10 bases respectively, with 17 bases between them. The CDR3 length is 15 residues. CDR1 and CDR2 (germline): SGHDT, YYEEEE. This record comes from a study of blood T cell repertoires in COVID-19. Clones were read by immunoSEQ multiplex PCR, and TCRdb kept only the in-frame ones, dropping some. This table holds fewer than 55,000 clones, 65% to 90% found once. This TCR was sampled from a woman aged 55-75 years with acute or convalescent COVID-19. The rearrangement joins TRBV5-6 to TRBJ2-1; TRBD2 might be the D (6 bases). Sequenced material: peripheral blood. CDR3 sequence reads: CASSLDGSRLSEQFF. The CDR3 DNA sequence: TGTGCCAGCAGCTTGGACGGGAGTAGGCTATCAGAGCAGTTCTTC. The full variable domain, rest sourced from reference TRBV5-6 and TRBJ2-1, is DAGVTQSPTHLIKTRGQQVTLRCSPKSGHDTVSWYQQALGQGPQFIFQYYEEEERQRGNFPDRFSGHQFPNYSSELNVNALLLGDSALYLCASSLDGSRLSEQFFGPGTRLTVL.